A single sample is the source of the 27 T cell receptor beta chains below, sequenced in a study of blood T cell repertoires in COVID-19. Data came from immunoSEQ multiplex PCR; TCRdb stores just in-frame clones and leaves some out. This sample yields roughly 39,000 clones, of which 87% are seen a single time; less than 25% belongs to the top ten. Sequencing used peripheral blood. The receptors derive from a man aged 50 to 60 with active or convalescent COVID-19.

The chain joins TRBV19 to TRBJ2-5; D might be TRBD2 (6 bases). CDR1 is LNHDA, CDR2 SQIVND, per germline (reference sequence). The CDR3 is made up of 13 amino acids. Trimming left V 6 bases short and J 5 bases short, with 13 bases between. CDR3: CASSREEMETQYF. The CDR3 DNA reads as TGTGCCAGTAGCAGGGAGGAAATGGAGACCCAGTACTTC. Combining the CDR3 with reference TRBV19 and TRBJ2-5 gives the whole variable domain DGGITQSPKYLFRKEGQNVTLSCEQNLNHDAMYWYRQDPGQGLRLIYYSQIVNDFQKGDIAEGYSVSREKKESFPLTVTSAQKNPTAFYLCASSREEMETQYFGPGTRLLVL.

CDR3 in DNA: TGTGCCAGCAGCCCCACCAGGGAGGGTCAAAAACTGTTTTTT. Protein product: CASSPTREGQKLFF. The chain is built from TRBV6-5 and TRBJ1-4; D perhaps matches TRBD1 (5 bases). Germline CDR1 is MNHEY and CDR2 is SVGAGI. Trimming took off 6 bases at V and 9 bases at J, with 17 bases between the two ends. This CDR3 is 14 amino acids long.

The chain links TRBV19 to TRBJ1-5; 7 bases match TRBD1. The CDR3 is made up of 13 amino acids. Germline loops: CDR1 LNHDA, CDR2 SQIVND (reference sequence). V was clipped by 5 bases and J by 4 bases; unmatched bases: 2. The CDR3 sequence is CASSPGGNQPQHF. CDR3 coding DNA: TGTGCCAGTAGTCCAGGGGGGAATCAGCCCCAGCATTTT.

This clone has only one observation. This sequence joins TRBV15 and TRBJ1-6; D possibly corresponds to TRBD1 (5 bases). The germline gives CDR1 LNHNV, CDR2 YYDKDF (reference sequence). The CDR3 spans 15 residues. With 1 base removed from V and 9 bases from J, the gap between germline ends came to 13 bases. The CDR3 loop is CATSRGGGTASPLHF. The DNA of the CDR3 is TGTGCCACCAGCAGAGGGGGGGGAACGGCTTCACCCCTCCACTTT.

The chain combines TRBV5-1 with TRBJ1-2; D is ambiguous. Germline V gene sequence: CDR1 SGHRS, CDR2 YFSETQ. With 1 base removed from V and 0 bases from J, the gap between germline ends came to 4 bases. The CDR3 runs to 13 residues. The CDR3 DNA follows: TGCGCCAGCAGCTTGACTCCTAACTATGGCTACACCTTC. This encodes CASSLTPNYGYTF. Supplemented by reference TRBV5-1 and TRBJ1-2, the full variable domain reads KAGVTQTPRYLIKTRGQQVTLSCSPISGHRSVSWYQQTPGQGLQFLFEYFSETQRNKGNFPGRFSGRQFSNSRSEMNVSTLELGDSALYLCASSLTPNYGYTFGSGTRLTVV.

This chain uses TRBV5-1 with TRBJ2-1; 9 nucleotides match TRBD1. This CDR3 has 13 residues. Unmatched junction bases numbered 3, after V lost 4 bases and J lost 7 bases. Germline CDR1 SGHRS, CDR2 YFSETQ. The CDR3 DNA reads as TGCGCCAGCAGCCCACAGGGGGCAAATGAGCAGTTCTTC. Protein product: CASSPQGANEQFF.

CDR3 coding DNA: TGTGCCAGCAGCCCAGGACTAGCGGGAGGCAATGAGCAGTTCTTC. This sequence encodes CASSPGLAGGNEQFF. The chain couples TRBV11-3 to TRBJ2-1; TRBD2 agrees at 14 bases. Germline CDR1 reads SGHNT; CDR2 reads YENEEA. V was clipped by 5 bases and J by 6 bases; unmatched bases: 3. The CDR3 has 15 amino acids.

V and J are TRBV3-1 (or the pseudogene TRBV3-2) and TRBJ1-6; D remains ambiguous. Trimming removed 4 bases at V and 7 bases at J, with 11 bases between. The CDR3 has 14 amino acids. Germline CDR1 reads LGHDT; CDR2 reads YNNKEL (reference sequence). CDR3 sequence reads: CASSPRPGNSPLHF. In DNA form, the CDR3 reads TGTGCCAGCAGCCCCCGACCGGGAAATTCACCCCTCCACTTT.

The J gene is TRBJ2-2, the V gene TRBV5-1, with 7 bases lining up with TRBD2. From germline, CDR1 is SGHRS and CDR2 YFSETQ. The CDR3 is 16 residues long. J gave up 2 bases and V 0 bases, and 4 bases lay outside the gene matches. CDR3 in DNA: TGCGCCAGCAGCTTGGTTCCTAGCGGAAACACCGGGGAGCTGTTTTTT. Protein: CASSLVPSGNTGELFF.

This clone was counted a single time. The rearrangement joins TRBV28 to TRBJ1-6; no reliable D call. V was clipped by 6 bases and J by 9 bases, with 9 bases between them. Germline-derived CDR1 and CDR2 are MDHEN and SYDVKM. This CDR3 contains 12 residues. In DNA, the CDR3 is TGTGCCAGCAGCCGGGTTGGTTCACCCCTCCACTTT. Translation gives CASSRVGSPLHF.

This clone was detected a few times. V is TRBV15 and J is TRBJ2-7; D possibly corresponds to TRBD1 (6 bases). Germline V gene lookup returns CDR1 LNHNV and CDR2 YYDKDF (reference sequence). The V and J ends lost 0 bases and 6 bases respectively, with 18 bases between them. The CDR3 length is 16 residues. The chain's CDR3 is CATSREGDNPSAEQYF. The CDR3 nucleotides are TGTGCCACCAGCAGAGAAGGGGACAACCCTTCGGCCGAGCAGTACTTC.

The rearrangement joins TRBV5-1 to TRBJ2-1; 12 nucleotides agree with TRBD2. The junction had 0 bases not matched to a gene; V was cut back by 3 bases and J by 2 bases. Germline CDR1 and CDR2: SGHRS and YFSETQ. This CDR3 comprises 15 residues. The CDR3 loop reads CASSSSGGAYNEQFF. In DNA, the CDR3 is TGCGCCAGCAGCTCTAGCGGGGGGGCCTACAATGAGCAGTTCTTC.

The V gene is TRBV5-5, the J gene TRBJ1-4, with a tentative D call TRBD1 (5 bases). This CDR3 contains 15 residues. The germline V gene encodes CDR1 SGHKS and CDR2 YYEKEE (reference sequence). Trimming took 1 base from V and 6 from J, leaving 13 bases between them. Here the CDR3 DNA reads TGTGCCAGCAGCTTGTTGGGAGGGACGGATGAAAAACTGTTTTTT. This translates into CASSLLGGTDEKLFF.

This chain connects TRBV4-1 to TRBJ1-2; 8 nucleotides align to TRBD1. The J segment lost 4 bases and the V segment lost 2 bases, leaving 9 bases of the junction unmatched. CDR3 length: 16 residues. Per germline, CDR1 MGHRA and CDR2 YSYEKL. This chain's CDR3 is CASSQRTGFLLYGYTF. The CDR3 DNA sequence: TGCGCCAGCAGCCAACGGACAGGGTTCCTCCTCTATGGCTACACCTTC.

The sample holds one count of this clone. CDR3 DNA sequence: TGTGCCAGAAGACTAGCGGGGGGGCCTAGCTCCTACAATGAGCAGTTCTTC. It specifies CARRLAGGPSSYNEQFF. The chain recombines TRBV21-1 with TRBJ2-1; the table names TRBD2, a call not compared with the DNA. TRBV21-1 is a pseudogene. This CDR3 contains 17 residues.

This chain links TRBV10-1 with TRBJ2-1; a possible D gene is TRBD2 (5 bases). The germline CDR1 and CDR2 sequences are WNHNN and SYGVQD (reference sequence). The CDR3 runs to 13 residues. The V and J ends lost 5 bases and 5 bases respectively, with 10 bases between them. The CDR3 spells CASSSGRNNEQFF. As DNA, the CDR3 is TGCGCCAGCAGTAGTGGGAGAAACAATGAGCAGTTCTTC.

The gene calls are TRBV7-2 and TRBJ1-1; D perhaps matches TRBD1 (5 bases). The CDR3 spans 14 residues. Germline V gene lookup returns CDR1 SGHTA and CDR2 FQGNSA. V shed 5 bases and J shed 0 bases, with 10 bases lying between them. The DNA for the CDR3 is TGTGCCAGCAGCCGTGACAGCATGAACACTGAAGCTTTCTTT. Translating it yields CASSRDSMNTEAFF.

The V call is TRBV7-2, the J call TRBJ2-5; 7 nucleotides match TRBD2. The V segment lost 5 bases and the J segment 2 bases; nucleotides outside the gene matches: 5. The CDR3 spans 14 residues. Germline V gene data show CDR1 as SGHTA and CDR2 as FQGNSA. This CDR3 is CASSETGGQETQYF. CDR3 nucleotide sequence: TGTGCCAGCAGCGAGACGGGGGGACAAGAGACCCAGTACTTC.

This chain connects TRBV29-1 to TRBJ1-1; TRBD1 aligns across 7 bases. The CDR3 covers 13 residues. Germline lookup yields CDR1 SQVTM and CDR2 ANQGSEA. J gave up 4 bases and V 4 bases, and 6 bases lay outside the gene matches. The CDR3 nucleotides are TGCAGCGTTGCCGAGGGGGCGCGCACTGAAGCTTTCTTT. Protein sequence: CSVAEGARTEAFF.

This clone has a handful of counts. This chain connects TRBV1 to TRBJ2-7; TRBD2 reflects the table's D call only, with no check against the DNA. TRBV1 is noted as a pseudogene. The CDR3 is 15 residues long. CDR3 DNA: TGCACCAGCAGCCAAGAGCCGGGAACGGCCTACGAGCAGTACTTC. Its protein product is CTSSQEPGTAYEQYF.

The chain uses TRBV7-8 and TRBJ1-2; D remains unclear. Germline CDR1 and CDR2: SGHVS and FQNEAQ. Trimming shortened V by 4 bases and J by 5 bases, and 8 bases separated the two germline ends. This CDR3 has 12 amino acids. CDR3 DNA sequence: TGTGCCAGCAGCTCCGTACAGTATGGCTACACCTTC. It is translated as CASSSVQYGYTF.

The rearrangement uses TRBV6-1 and TRBJ1-1; TRBD1 matches 8 bases. Germline V gene data show CDR1 as MNHNS and CDR2 as SASEGT. This CDR3 is 15 amino acids long. V dropped 0 bases and J dropped 1; count of bases not matched to a gene: 1. The CDR3 here is CASSEAGTGNTEAFF. The CDR3 nucleotides read TGTGCCAGCAGTGAAGCCGGGACAGGGAACACTGAAGCTTTCTTT.

This sequence joins TRBV7-9 and TRBJ2-2, with 8 nucleotides matching TRBD1. The CDR3 contains 16 residues. The germline V gene has CDR1 SEHNR and CDR2 FQNEAQ (reference sequence). V dropped 4 bases and J dropped 3; count of bases not matched to a gene: 7. Written as DNA, the CDR3 is TGTGCCAGCAGCTCCCCGGACAGGGCGTACACCGGGGAGCTGTTTTTT. Translated, it gives CASSSPDRAYTGELFF.

This rearrangement joins TRBV21-1 to TRBJ2-3; TRBD2 is the table's D call and was not checked against the DNA. TRBV21-1 is shown as a pseudogene. CDR3 length equals 15 residues. The CDR3 sequence is CASSMGGGAGDTQYF. CDR3 nucleotide sequence: TGTGCCAGCAGCATGGGAGGGGGGGCCGGAGATACGCAGTATTTT.

This clone occurred a few times. This chain links TRBV28 with TRBJ1-1, with D maybe TRBD1 (6 bases). The length of the CDR3 is 11 residues. The V gene's germline CDR1 is MDHEN and CDR2 SYDVKM. Here the CDR3 DNA reads TGTGCTTCAGGGGAAATAGCTGAAGCTTTCTTT. This codes for CASGEIAEAFF.

This clone came up a few times. The chain employs TRBV28 and TRBJ1-4, with a tentative D call TRBD1 (5 bases). The V and J ends lost 5 bases and 8 bases respectively, with 21 bases between them. In germline, CDR1 is MDHEN, CDR2 SYDVKM. This CDR3 comprises 16 residues. CDR3 in amino acids: CASSKIQGGPREKLFF. The DNA of the CDR3 is TGTGCCAGCAGTAAGATCCAGGGAGGGCCTAGAGAAAAACTGTTTTTT.

This clone was detected only a few times. The chain employs TRBV27 and TRBJ1-5, with a tentative D call TRBD1 (6 bases). The CDR3 runs 14 residues. Trimming took 5 bases from V and 5 from J, leaving 13 bases between them. Per the germline V gene, CDR1 is MNHEY and CDR2 is SMNVEV (reference sequence). The CDR3 DNA sequence: TGTGCCAGCAGTCGGGGGGGGCCTCATCAGCCCCAGCATTTT. Translation: CASSRGGPHQPQHF.